Listed below are T cell receptor beta chains from one sample, sequenced in a study of T cells in Graves' hyperthyroidism and ophthalmopathy. TCRdb fed the multiplex PCR reads into MiXCR, producing one record per CDR3 protein. The table lists a few hundred thousand distinct CDR3 sequences, about a fifth of them singletons. The sample comprised blood. These receptors were obtained from a man aged 18 to 35 with Graves' ophthalmopathy. The CDR3 runs from the conserved cysteine through the conserved F or W. The D gene is left open where the match is weak. Where a row states a size, it is once, few, many or the class of an expanded clone; other rows omit it.

J: TRBJ2-1; V: TRBV6-2/TRBV6-3; length: 16; size: many; D: TRBD2; CDR3: CASTLTLAVPYNEQFF; DNA: TGTGCCAGCACCCTTACCCTAGCGGTCCCCTACAATGAGCAGTTCTTC
J: TRBJ2-1; V: TRBV4-1; length: 16; size: many; D: TRBD2; CDR3: CASSQELAATYNEQFF; DNA: TGCGCCAGCAGCCAAGAACTAGCGGCTACTTACAATGAGCAGTTCTTC
J: TRBJ2-7; V: TRBV28; length: 17; size: NA; D: TRBD1; CDR3: CASSPQKGQGRLSEQYF; DNA: TGTGCCAGCAGTCCCCAAAAAGGACAGGGAAGGTTGAGCGAGCAGTACTTC
J: TRBJ2-5; V: TRBV5-1; length: 14; size: NA; D: NA; CDR3: CASSSIRGWKTQYF; DNA: TGCGCCAGCAGCTCCATCAGGGGTTGGAAGACCCAGTACTTC
J: TRBJ2-1; V: TRBV7-2; length: 16; size: NA; D: TRBD2; CDR3: CASSQGWASGYNEQFF; DNA: TGTGCCAGCAGCCAAGGCTGGGCTAGCGGGTACAATGAGCAGTTCTTC
J: TRBJ1-3; V: TRBV5-1; length: 15; size: NA; D: TRBD1; CDR3: CATTTGPGLGNTIYF; DNA: TGCGCCACCACGACAGGGCCCGGACTTGGAAACACCATATATTTT
J: TRBJ1-3; V: TRBV6-1; length: 14; size: NA; D: NA; CDR3: CASLFSNSGNTIYF; DNA: TGTGCCAGCCTCTTCTCGAATTCTGGAAACACCATATATTTT
J: TRBJ1-1; V: TRBV6-1; length: 13; size: many; D: NA; CDR3: CASSHPGDTEAFF; DNA: TGTGCCAGCAGTCATCCAGGGGACACTGAAGCTTTCTTT
J: TRBJ2-7; V: TRBV7-8; length: 16; size: NA; D: TRBD2; CDR3: CASSFGYQRGGYEQYF; DNA: TGTGCCAGCAGCTTTGGGTACCAGCGGGGGGGGTACGAGCAGTACTTC
J: TRBJ2-6; V: TRBV6-1; length: 14; size: many; D: NA; CDR3: CASSGDRRANVLTF; DNA: TGTGCCAGCAGTGGTGATAGAAGGGCCAACGTCCTGACTTTC
J: TRBJ2-1; V: TRBV6-1; length: 16; size: NA; D: NA; CDR3: CTSSPSGPSSYNEQFF; DNA: TGTACCAGCAGTCCGTCGGGCCCAAGCTCCTACAATGAGCAGTTCTTC
J: TRBJ1-4; V: TRBV6-2/TRBV6-3; length: 13; size: NA; D: NA; CDR3: CASREGLGEKLFF; DNA: TGTGCCAGCAGAGAGGGGCTTGGGGAAAAACTGTTTTTT
J: TRBJ2-3; V: TRBV9; length: 12; size: NA; D: NA; CDR3: CASSVAGDTQYF; DNA: TGTGCCAGCAGCGTAGCGGGGGATACGCAGTATTTT
J: TRBJ1-2; V: TRBV29-1; length: 13; size: few; D: TRBD1; CDR3: CSGRVGGDYGYTF; DNA: TGCAGCGGCCGCGTAGGGGGCGACTATGGCTACACCTTC
J: TRBJ2-1; V: TRBV18; length: 14; size: few; D: NA; CDR3: CASSPQRGANEQFF; DNA: TGTGCCAGCTCACCACAAAGGGGCGCTAATGAGCAGTTCTTC
J: TRBJ2-3; V: TRBV6-1; length: 14; size: many; D: NA; CDR3: CASSLGPDIDTQYF; DNA: TGTGCCAGCAGTTTGGGACCCGACATAGATACGCAGTATTTT
J: TRBJ2-7; V: TRBV12-3/TRBV12-4; length: 11; size: many; D: NA; CDR3: CASRGAYEQYF; DNA: TGTGCCAGCAGGGGGGCGTACGAGCAGTACTTC
J: TRBJ1-4; V: TRBV2; length: 13; size: many; D: TRBD1; CDR3: CASSNRGLEKLFF; DNA: TGTGCCAGCAGTAACAGGGGGCTTGAAAAACTGTTTTTT
J: TRBJ2-5; V: TRBV7-2; length: 14; size: many; D: TRBD2; CDR3: CASSISTVGGSQYF; DNA: TGTGCCAGCAGCATCTCGACGGTGGGGGGGTCCCAGTACTTC
J: TRBJ2-3; V: TRBV6-5; length: 15; size: few; D: NA; CDR3: CASSYSRPSTDTQYF; DNA: TGTGCCAGCAGTTACTCGCGGCCTAGCACAGATACGCAGTATTTT
J: TRBJ1-2; V: TRBV19; length: 13; size: NA; D: NA; CDR3: CASSMRAGGGYTF; DNA: TGTGCCAGTAGTATGAGGGCAGGAGGTGGCTACACCTTC
J: TRBJ2-1; V: TRBV3-1; length: 18; size: many; D: TRBD2; CDR3: CASSQERAGGVSYNEQFF; DNA: TGTGCCAGCAGCCAAGAAAGGGCCGGGGGGGTATCCTACAATGAGCAGTTCTTC
J: TRBJ1-1; V: TRBV25-1; length: 15; size: NA; D: NA; CDR3: CASKEGGAKNTEAFF; DNA: TGTGCCAGCAAAGAGGGGGGGGCGAAGAACACTGAAGCTTTCTTT
J: TRBJ1-2; V: TRBV20-1; length: 14; size: many; D: NA; CDR3: CSARRRDIDYGYTF; DNA: TGCAGTGCTAGACGGAGGGATATAGACTATGGCTACACCTTC
J: TRBJ2-6; V: TRBV6-1; length: 16; size: NA; D: NA; CDR3: CASSSLTSSGANVLTF; DNA: TGTGCCAGCAGTTCGCTGACGAGCTCTGGGGCCAACGTCCTGACTTTC
J: TRBJ1-4; V: TRBV12-3/TRBV12-4; length: 13; size: many; D: NA; CDR3: CASSIQEGEKLFF; DNA: TGTGCCAGCAGCATCCAGGAGGGGGAAAAACTGTTTTTT
J: TRBJ2-5; V: TRBV12-3/TRBV12-4; length: 15; size: few; D: NA; CDR3: CASSSVIEGAETQYF; DNA: TGTGCCAGCAGTAGCGTTATCGAAGGGGCAGAGACCCAGTACTTC
J: TRBJ1-2; V: TRBV28; length: 12; size: many; D: NA; CDR3: CASSQGVDGYTF; DNA: TGTGCCAGCAGTCAAGGGGTAGATGGCTACACCTTC
J: TRBJ1-1; V: TRBV6-5; length: 15; size: few; D: NA; CDR3: CASSYTGRENTEAFF; DNA: TGTGCCAGCAGTTACACAGGGAGGGAGAACACTGAAGCTTTCTTT
J: TRBJ1-1; V: TRBV12-3/TRBV12-4; length: 12; size: many; D: NA; CDR3: CASRLQGFKAFF; DNA: TGTGCCAGCAGGCTTCAGGGATTTAAAGCTTTCTTT
J: TRBJ1-2; V: TRBV10-3; length: 13; size: NA; D: NA; CDR3: CAIRGFEGEGYTF; DNA: TGTGCCATCAGGGGGTTTGAGGGAGAAGGCTACACCTTC
J: TRBJ2-3; V: TRBV27; length: 16; size: many; D: TRBD1; CDR3: CASSISRDSSTDTQYF; DNA: TGTGCCAGCAGTATATCCCGGGACAGCAGCACAGATACGCAGTATTTT
J: TRBJ2-7; V: TRBV12-3/TRBV12-4; length: 15; size: many; D: TRBD1; CDR3: CASTSWGQGADEQYF; DNA: TGTGCCAGCACCTCATGGGGACAGGGGGCGGACGAGCAGTACTTC
J: TRBJ2-7; V: TRBV6-9; length: 15; size: NA; D: TRBD1; CDR3: CASSAGGQGVNEQYF; DNA: TGCGCCAGCAGTGCAGGGGGACAGGGGGTAAATGAGCAGTACTTC
J: TRBJ2-7; V: TRBV18; length: 15; size: few; D: NA; CDR3: CASSTLRSLPGEQYF; DNA: TGTGCCAGCTCAACGCTTAGGTCCCTTCCGGGGGAGCAGTACTTC